This T cell receptor beta chain stems from a study of shared clonotypes between healthy human individuals. General observations from the study: Naive subsets generally had larger estimated richness than memory subsets. Rarefaction demonstrated incomplete sorted-subset sequencing despite large depth.

Concerning this clone itself: Its antigen remains unknown. The sample has other DNA sequences that encode this CDR3 too.

The CDR3 spans 13 residues. V was pared by 2 bases and J by 8 bases, with 4 bases of the junction left unmatched. Germline lookup yields CDR1 MDHEN and CDR2 SYDVKM. The material for each subset, its genomic DNA, was split evenly across several immunoSEQ plates. TCRdb's table, derived via immunoSEQ multiplex PCR, lists solely in-frame clones and lacks some. The repertoire has 2.3 million or so clones, over 85% of them found once; the top ten carry 0.39%. This TCR came from a man between 18 and 35 years old in good health. Some clones in this sample may be carry-over from other donors' samples. Sequencing used naive CD4+ T cells from PBMCs. Subset defined: CD45RA+ positively selected. The chain employs TRBV28 and TRBJ1-2, with TRBD1 matching over 8 bases. CDR3 amino acids: CASSLGQGGGYTF. The CDR3 bases are TGTGCCAGCAGTTTAGGACAGGGCGGGGGCTACACCTTC.